This TCR beta chain originates from a study of STAT5B mutations in CD4+ large granular lymphocyte leukemia (dated by TCRdb to between 2021 and 2024). Describing the broader study: Among the healthy controls, the CDR3 'QG' motif was associated with a particular HLA allele. Flow cytometry performed on FACSCanto II or FACSVerse showed that the purified fractions had more than 95% purity among lymphocytes. The study compared the TCRbeta repertoires of patients with CD4+ T-cell large granular lymphocyte leukemia against the TCRbeta repertoires of healthy blood donors. What the research found in general, with its limitations: Each patient's main leukemic clonotypes were private, but around 27% of these clonotypes showed up at low frequency in the non-leukemic repertoires of other patients. The data were not HLA-matched, and the relatively small sample size could explain the higher clonality seen in CD4+ compared with CD8+ T-LGLL. Enrichment of TRBV06-family usage was observed among the top patient clones (8/27) relative to healthy controls (2/35). CD4-sorted patient repertoires appeared more clonal than healthy CD4+ repertoires, and this difference persisted after removing the putative leukemic clones.

The germline V gene yields SGDLS for CDR1 and YYNGEE for CDR2. From cysteine to phenylalanine, the CDR3 is 14 amino acids long. The read is trimmed to its CDR3 DNA, 42 bases read in frame from base 1. Trimming at the junction amounts to 0 bases on V and 4 bases on J, and the germline ends lie 10 bases apart. On this clone itself: Its antigen is unknown. Within one base of it there is no much larger clone, and no base qualities were kept.

Buffy coats from under 40 blood donors, supplied by the Finnish Red Cross blood service, were used as healthy controls. All TCR-sequenced material derived from peripheral blood: patient blood samples and healthy donor buffy coats. Peripheral blood mononuclear cells were isolated by Ficoll-Hypaque gradient centrifugation. CD4+ cells were purified magnetically from the buffy coats of healthy controls. Genomic DNA was extracted using the Gentra Puregene Cell and Tissue kit, and a Qubit 2.0 fluorometer was used to quantify it. TCRbeta rearrangements were sequenced from genomic DNA using the immunoSEQ assay at survey resolution. As for how the authors treated the data: In the TCR sequencing data, the lowest productive clonotype frequency that could be detected was 2.59 x 10-5. Only productive TCRbeta rearrangements, meaning sequences that were complete and in-frame, were kept for the analyses. Sample clonality was computed as Simpson clonality in the immunoSEQ Analyzer version 3.0. Clones were binned by frequency as very rare, small, medium, large (1-20%) or hyperexpanded (>20%). Generation probabilities were estimated with OLGA 1.2.3, V-gene circos plots were made with VDJtools, specificities were looked up in VDJdb, and CDR3 motifs were identified with GLIPH. The table was pulled from immuneACCESS by TCRdb, which kept in-frame rearrangements only. Such tables lose some clones; where checked, under half of the loss comes from unresolved V genes, and the rest has no known cause. V, J and clone size reflect that table, while D and trimming were determined from the DNA. Within this sample are 25,000 to 35,000 clones, with 71% of them counted one time only. The top ten clonotypes cover 0.4% to 0.45% of the sample.

The V and J segments used are TRBV9 and TRBJ1-1; the D gene is possibly TRBD1, with 5 bases matching. Sequencing was done on a sample of CD4+ T cells from blood buffy coats. The receptor was isolated from a human donor in good health. The DNA sequence follows: TGTGCCAGCAGCGTAGAGCTGGGGGGCACTGAAGCTTTCTTT. Its translation reads: CASSVELGGTEAFF.